The 28 T cell receptor beta chains below all came from one sample that was sequenced in a study of early stage breast cancer tumors. Profiled with immunoSEQ multiplex PCR; TCRdb holds only in-frame clones, not every one. The table records around 48,000 clones, about 89% of them present only once. Sequencing was done on a sample of blood. The source of these receptors is a person aged 65 to 85 with breast cancer.

The rearrangement uses TRBV10-3 and TRBJ2-5, with 7 bases that match TRBD1. V gave up 6 bases and J gave up 1 base; unmatched junction bases: 5. The CDR3 contains 14 residues. Germline V gives CDR1 ENHRY, CDR2 SYGVKD. The CDR3 protein is CAISLTGFQETQYF. As DNA, the CDR3 is TGTGCCATCAGCCTGACAGGGTTCCAAGAGACCCAGTACTTC.

This clone was recorded a few times. The rearrangement uses TRBV10-3 and TRBJ2-3; no definite D call. Germline V gene lookup returns CDR1 ENHRY and CDR2 SYGVKD. The CDR3 is 14 residues long. The V and J ends lost 6 bases and 0 bases respectively, with 10 bases between them. The CDR3: CAISRLESTDTQYF. CDR3 sequence (DNA): TGTGCCATCAGCAGACTCGAAAGCACAGATACGCAGTATTTT.

The chain links TRBV20-1 to TRBJ1-1; D gene unclear. Trimming shortened V by 3 bases and J by 4 bases, and 6 bases separated the two germline ends. The CDR3 loop spans 11 amino acids. CDR1 and CDR2 from the germline V gene are DFQATT and SNEGSKA (reference sequence). The CDR3 coding sequence is TGCAGTGCTAGGATGAGCACTGAAGCTTTCTTT. This gives the protein CSARMSTEAFF.

The CDR3 loop reads CASSLTAGGLRIGTQHF. The CDR3 DNA sequence: TGTGCCAGCAGCTTGACGGCAGGGGGCTTGAGGATCGGGACCCAGCATTTT. The chain recombines TRBV5-4 with TRBJ1-5; TRBD1 agrees at 8 bases. The CDR3 is 17 residues long. Per the germline V gene, CDR1 is SGHNT and CDR2 is YYREEE (reference sequence). The trim removed 1 base at V and 11 bases at J, leaving 17 bases unmatched.

The J gene is TRBJ2-7, the V gene TRBV10-3; 14 nucleotides agree with TRBD2. The germline CDR1 and CDR2 sequences are ENHRY and SYGVKD. The CDR3 has 17 residues. The V gene end was trimmed by 10 bases and the J gene end by 2 bases; junction bases not matched to a gene: 13. The CDR3 bases are TGTGCCACAAAGGGGACTAGCGGGAGAGGGGGGGCCTACGAGCAGTACTTC. As protein: CATKGTSGRGGAYEQYF.

This chain joins TRBV18 and TRBJ2-1; TRBD2 agrees at 9 bases. CDR1 is KGHSH, CDR2 LQKENI, per germline. The CDR3 sequence is 15 residues long. Unmatched junction bases numbered 14, after V lost 10 bases and J lost 7 bases. CDR3 in DNA: TGTGCCACCTGTTCGGCGGGAGGGCCGGGGAATGAGCAGTTCTTC. Protein product: CATCSAGGPGNEQFF.

This clone was counted a few times. The chain recombines TRBV7-9 with TRBJ1-6, with 7 bases fitting TRBD1. There are 15 residues in the CDR3. Germline lookup yields CDR1 SEHNR and CDR2 FQNEAQ (reference sequence). J was trimmed by 7 bases and V by 6 bases; bases with no gene match: 9. CDR3 in DNA: TGTGCCAGCAGGCAAGACAGGGTAGGGAATTCACCCCTCCACTTT. Amino acid sequence: CASRQDRVGNSPLHF. The full variable domain, rest sourced from reference TRBV7-9 and TRBJ1-6, is DTGVSQNPRHKITKRGQNVTFRCDPISEHNRLYWYRQTLGQGPEFLTYFQNEAQLEKSRLLSDRFSAERPKGSFSTLEIQRTEQGDSAMYLCASRQDRVGNSPLHFGNGTRLTVT.

The chain carries TRBV18 and TRBJ1-2, with D possibly TRBD1 on 6 matching bases. This CDR3 has 15 residues. CDR1 is KGHSH and CDR2 is LQKENI in the germline V gene. With 2 bases removed from V and 3 bases from J, the gap between germline ends came to 13 bases. CDR3 region: CASSPVQGHDYGYTF. The CDR3 DNA reads as TGTGCCAGCTCACCAGTTCAGGGGCATGACTATGGCTACACCTTC.

The CDR3 DNA is TGTGCCAGTAGTATGACAGGCAACTCTGGAAACACCATATATTTT. It encodes CASSMTGNSGNTIYF. The rearrangement uses TRBV19 and TRBJ1-3; D possibly corresponds to TRBD1 (6 bases). Germline lookup yields CDR1 LNHDA and CDR2 SQIVND (reference sequence). V lost 3 bases and J lost 0, with 9 bases in between. The CDR3 runs to 15 residues.

The rearrangement joins TRBV30 to TRBJ2-7; a possible D gene is TRBD2 (6 bases). The germline V gene has CDR1 GTSNPN and CDR2 SVGIG (reference sequence). The CDR3 spans 15 residues. V lost 0 bases to trimming and J lost 4 bases, with 16 bases between them. CDR3 nucleotides: TGTGCCTGGAGTGTACGTGGACGGGGGTCGTACGAGCAGTACTTC. Its translation is CAWSVRGRGSYEQYF.

The rearrangement joins TRBV10-1 to TRBJ1-1; D perhaps matches TRBD1 (5 bases). The CDR3 has 16 residues. V was shortened by 8 bases and J by 0 bases, with 19 bases between the two germline ends. CDR1 and CDR2 (germline): WNHNN, SYGVQD (reference sequence). Here the CDR3 DNA reads TGCGCCAGCCGCGAAGGGACTGAATTTATGAACACTGAAGCTTTCTTT. Protein: CASREGTEFMNTEAFF.

The chain recombines TRBV30 with TRBJ1-5, with D unresolved. The CDR3 consists of 12 residues. V lost 4 bases and J lost 9, with 13 bases in between. Germline CDR1 reads GTSNPN; CDR2 reads SVGIG (reference sequence). CDR3 residues: CAWNAPPSPQHF. As DNA, the CDR3 is TGTGCCTGGAACGCGCCCCCTTCGCCCCAGCATTTT.

In this sample, this clone turned up once. The J gene is TRBJ1-1, the V gene TRBV6-6; D may be TRBD1 (6 bases). Germline CDR1 and CDR2: MNHNY and SVGAGI (reference sequence). The ends were cut back, 5 bases at V and 1 base at J, with 11 bases in the middle. The CDR3 consists of 14 residues. The CDR3, as DNA: TGTGCCAGCAGTCCGGGAGGGGGGAACACTGAAGCTTTCTTT. It codes for CASSPGGGNTEAFF.

DNA of the CDR3: TGCGCCAGCAGCCCTTCGGTATCCCCAGGCGCCTACAATGAGCAGTTCTTC. This sequence encodes CASSPSVSPGAYNEQFF. The gene calls are TRBV4-1 and TRBJ2-1; D is undetermined. Trimming took 4 bases from V and 2 from J, leaving 18 bases between them. The CDR3 length is 17 residues. Germline values: CDR1 MGHRA, CDR2 YSYEKL.

The V and J genes are TRBV30 and TRBJ1-5; D is possibly TRBD1 (5 bases). In germline, CDR1 is GTSNPN, CDR2 SVGIG (reference sequence). The CDR3 totals 13 residues. Trimming shortened V by 0 bases and J by 7 bases, and 10 bases separated the two germline ends. CDR3 sequence: CAWSVQGEQPQHF. The CDR3 DNA sequence: TGTGCCTGGAGTGTACAAGGGGAACAGCCCCAGCATTTT.

This chain links TRBV9 with TRBJ1-3, with 12 bases fitting TRBD1. From germline, CDR1 is SGDLS and CDR2 YYNGEE. Trimming took 4 bases from V and 8 from J; bases not matched to a gene: 16. The CDR3 is made up of 18 amino acids. The CDR3 coding sequence is TGTGCCAGCAGCTTAGTCACAGGGGGGACAGGGGGCGCGGACACCATATATTTT. It is translated as CASSLVTGGTGGADTIYF.

The V call is TRBV29-1, the J call TRBJ2-4; the match to TRBD2 covers 7 bases. V dropped 3 bases and J dropped 7; count of bases not matched to a gene: 9. Germline values: CDR1 SQVTM, CDR2 ANQGSEA. The CDR3 runs to 14 residues. The DNA of the CDR3 is TGCAGCGTTGATGAGGGGAGGGCGGGGAACATTCAGTACTTC. Amino acids: CSVDEGRAGNIQYF. The full variable domain, with the rest looked up from reference TRBV29-1 and TRBJ2-4, is SAVISQKPSRDICQRGTSLTIQCQVDSQVTMMFWYRQQPGQSLTLIATANQGSEATYESGFVIDKFPISRPNLTFSTLTVSNMSPEDSSIYLCSVDEGRAGNIQYFGAGTRLSVL.

The rearrangement links TRBV9 to TRBJ2-1; TRBD2 matches 7 bases. The CDR3 is 16 amino acids. The ends lost 3 bases at V and 2 bases at J; junction bases unmatched: 8. Germline V gives CDR1 SGDLS, CDR2 YYNGEE. The CDR3 is CASSARGSGAYNEQFF. In DNA form, the CDR3 reads TGTGCCAGCAGCGCCCGCGGAAGCGGGGCCTACAATGAGCAGTTCTTC.

The V call is TRBV6-1, the J call TRBJ2-1, with 7 positions matching TRBD2. Losses at the gene ends were 7 bases for V and 3 bases for J; bases not matched to a gene: 3. CDR3 length: 13 residues. Per germline, CDR1 MNHNS and CDR2 SASEGT. CDR3 in amino acids: CASKGRDYNEQFF. As DNA, the CDR3 is TGTGCCAGCAAGGGGAGGGACTACAATGAGCAGTTCTTC.

The gene calls are TRBV2 and TRBJ1-2; the D is unclear. Germline lookup yields CDR1 SNHLY and CDR2 FYNNEI. Between the trimmed V and J ends, which lost 3 bases and 0 bases, there was a span of 8 bases. This CDR3 has 14 amino acids. The CDR3 DNA reads as TGTGCCAGCAGTGAGAGCGGCCCTAACTATGGCTACACCTTC. It translates to CASSESGPNYGYTF.

In the case of this clone: The same CDR3 arises from other DNA sequences in this sample as well. The chain links TRBV4-2 to TRBJ1-2, with 7 bases aligning to TRBD1. Germline V gene lookup returns CDR1 LGHNA and CDR2 YNFKEQ. The CDR3 extends over 15 amino acids. With 0 bases clipped from V and 3 bases from J, the junction kept 4 bases outside the gene matches. CDR3: CASSQDPDRDYGYTF. The CDR3, as DNA: TGTGCCAGCAGCCAAGATCCCGACAGGGACTATGGCTACACCTTC.

The chain joins TRBV27 to TRBJ2-7; D might be TRBD2 (5 bases). The germline gives CDR1 MNHEY, CDR2 SMNVEV (reference sequence). CDR3 length equals 18 residues. The V gene lost 4 bases and the J gene lost 0 bases, with 22 bases spanning the gap. CDR3: CASSSRGGRRKSSYEQYF. Here the CDR3 DNA reads TGTGCCAGCAGTTCCCGCGGCGGGCGACGAAAGAGCTCCTACGAGCAGTACTTC.

This clone was counted only a few times. V gene TRBV2 combines with J gene TRBJ1-5; 8 bases are a match to TRBD1. The CDR3 is 14 residues long. Germline V lookup: CDR1 SNHLY, CDR2 FYNNEI. Germline trimming cut 7 bases from V and 7 bases from J; bases unmatched to any gene: 9. CDR3 DNA sequence: TGTGCCAGCACATGGACAGGGAGGGACCAGCCCCAGCATTTT. Residues: CASTWTGRDQPQHF.

The chain couples TRBV5-1 to TRBJ2-1; D is ambiguous. CDR1 and CDR2 from the germline V gene are SGHRS and YFSETQ. This CDR3 is built from 14 residues. V lost 2 bases and J 10 bases, leaving 16 bases between the germline ends. CDR3 nucleotides: TGCGCCAGCAGCTTAACGAATACCGTGCAGGAGCAGTTCTTC. Translation: CASSLTNTVQEQFF.

Here the CDR3 reads CASSSSRDRGNEQFF. The CDR3 DNA reads as TGTGCCAGCAGCTCGTCCCGGGACAGGGGAAATGAGCAGTTCTTC. The chain uses TRBV5-6 and TRBJ2-1, with 10 positions matching TRBD1. CDR3 length: 15 residues. V trimming: 3 bases; J trimming: 7 bases; junction bases outside the gene matches: 7. Germline V gene sequence: CDR1 SGHDT, CDR2 YYEEEE.

The chain joins TRBV6-1 to TRBJ2-7; 11 bases are a match to TRBD1. The germline gives CDR1 MNHNS, CDR2 SASEGT. Trimming removed 6 bases from V and 4 bases from J; junction bases left unmatched: 8. The CDR3 runs to 15 residues. The CDR3 nucleotides are TGTGCCAGCAGCCATCCCGGACAGGGGGCTTACGAGCAGTACTTC. Amino acids: CASSHPGQGAYEQYF.

The chain couples TRBV28 to TRBJ2-5; D call uncertain. The CDR3 runs to 13 residues. The V gene's germline CDR1 is MDHEN and CDR2 SYDVKM. Trimming stripped 6 bases from V and 2 bases from J, with 10 bases between. The CDR3 DNA reads as TGTGCCAGCAGCGGAGACTTACAAGAGACCCAGTACTTC. Translated, it gives CASSGDLQETQYF.

In its sample, this clone was seen a few times. The rearrangement uses TRBV19 and TRBJ1-2; no reliable D call. This CDR3 region has 11 residues. CDR1 and CDR2 (germline): LNHDA, SQIVND (reference sequence). V gave up 6 bases and J gave up 8 bases, with 10 bases separating them. This CDR3 is CASRELRGYTF. The CDR3, as DNA: TGTGCCAGTAGAGAGTTGAGGGGCTACACCTTC.